One T cell receptor (beta chain) is described in this entry. The data belong to a study of blood T cell repertoires in COVID-19. Turning to the study itself: From the United States, Italy and Spain came samples of acute and convalescent COVID-19. The analysed material was cDNA or gDNA that came from T cells, B-cell-depleted T cells, or PBMCs.

Study processing details: How many nucleated cells were present was estimated from reference gene primer amplification. Measured with immunoSEQ multiplex PCR; TCRdb has only the in-frame clones, and not every one. V, J and clone size reflect that table, while D and trimming were determined from the DNA. Counted here are just under 150,000 clones, approximately 90% occurring once; the ten biggest clones make up 0.9% to 0.95%. Trimming took 5 bases from V and 9 from J, leaving 14 bases between them. This CDR3 is 14 amino acids long. Germline V gene lookup returns CDR1 MNHEY and CDR2 SVGAGI. The specimen was peripheral blood. The sequence derives from a woman aged 45-65 years with acute or convalescent COVID-19. The chain joins TRBV6-5 to TRBJ1-6; D possibly corresponds to TRBD1 (5 bases). The CDR3 sequence is CASSQGYEASPLHF. CDR3 coding DNA: TGTGCCAGCAGTCAGGGATATGAGGCTTCACCCCTCCACTTT.